This TCR beta chain was sequenced in a study of cytomegalovirus exposure and HLA in healthy donors. Study findings and constraints: Being productive about 87% or about 30% of the time was typical of most TCR beta V segments in an earlier analysis. Prediction of most subjects' HLA-A and HLA-B alleles by TCR beta sequences was reportedly accurate.

Details on this clone: What it binds is not known.

Trimming cost V 6 bases and J 0 bases, with 10 bases left between them. The germline V gene has CDR1 SGHRS and CDR2 YFSETQ. The length of the CDR3 is 13 residues. PCR employed 60 Vbeta and 13 Jbeta primers. Using immunoSEQ multiplex PCR, the repertoire was profiled, and TCRdb retains in-frame clones only, with some absent. The sample contains some 140,000 clones, roughly 80% of which appear only once. The chain links TRBV5-1 to TRBJ2-7; no definite D call. The TCR comes from a woman in her forties or fifties in good health and CMV-seropositive. Specimen: PBMCs. The CDR3 spells CASTTSGSYEQYF. The CDR3 DNA reads as TGCGCCAGCACGACTTCTGGCTCCTACGAGCAGTACTTC.